This passage covers 24 T cell receptor beta chains from one sample sequenced in a study of shared clonotypes between healthy human individuals. TCRdb's copy holds only in-frame clones and misses some; the assay was immunoSEQ multiplex PCR. The repertoire holds about 2.3 million clones, with roughly 90% as singletons. Source material: naive CD4+ T cells from PBMCs. Subset: CD45RA+ positively selected. All receptors come from a man younger than 35 in good health. Some clones in this sample may be carry-over from other donors' samples.

The CDR3 region has the DNA TGTGCCAGCAGTTCGACGGGGTTTAACACCGGGGAGCTGTTTTTT. It is translated as CASSSTGFNTGELFF. The V gene is TRBV28, the J gene TRBJ2-2, with D perhaps TRBD2 (5 bases). The germline V gene encodes CDR1 MDHEN and CDR2 SYDVKM. The CDR3 loop spans 15 amino acids. The V end lost 4 bases, the J end lost 2 bases, and 11 bases lay between the germline ends.

The V call is TRBV27, the J call TRBJ1-2; D call uncertain. Trimming removed 5 bases at V and 0 bases at J, with 13 bases between. The CDR3 length is 15 residues. In germline, CDR1 is MNHEY, CDR2 SMNVEV (reference sequence). The CDR3 spells CASSTKALANYGYTF. CDR3 nucleotide sequence: TGTGCCAGCAGTACGAAGGCCTTAGCTAACTATGGCTACACCTTC.

The genes are TRBV5-3 and TRBJ1-2; D remains ambiguous. TRBV5-3 is placed among ORFs of uncertain function. The CDR3 is 12 amino acids. The V and J ends lost 10 bases and 7 bases respectively, with 17 bases between them. CDR3 amino acids: CAAMTPGCGYTF. In nucleotides, the CDR3 is TGTGCCGCCATGACACCTGGGTGTGGCTACACCTTC.

This sequence joins TRBV18 and TRBJ1-1, with D uncertain. This CDR3 region has 15 residues. Germline-derived CDR1 and CDR2 are KGHSH and LQKENI. The germline V and J ends were trimmed by 5 bases and 1 base, with 14 bases remaining between them. The CDR3 DNA sequence: TGTGCCAGCTCATGGGGTAGGAATGGGAACACTGAAGCTTTCTTT. Translated, it gives CASSWGRNGNTEAFF.

About this clone: The identical CDR3 is also encoded by other nucleotide sequences in the sample. The chain has TRBV4-1 and TRBJ2-3; D gene ambiguous. Per germline, CDR1 MGHRA and CDR2 YSYEKL. This CDR3 has 12 amino acids. Trimming removed 0 bases from V and 3 bases from J, with 1 base in between. This CDR3 is CASSQETDTQYF. The CDR3, as DNA: TGCGCCAGCAGCCAAGAAACAGATACGCAGTATTTT.

This clone was seen once. This chain joins TRBV28 and TRBJ1-2, with unresolved D. Germline loops: CDR1 MDHEN, CDR2 SYDVKM. The ends were cut back, 3 bases at V and 8 bases at J, with 13 bases in the middle. The CDR3 totals 13 residues. CDR3 protein: CASSFPKTMGYTF. The CDR3 nucleotides read TGTGCCAGCAGTTTTCCTAAGACTATGGGCTACACCTTC.

The chain combines TRBV7-9 with TRBJ2-3; TRBD1 matches at 8 bases. V was pared by 0 bases and J by 6 bases, with 8 bases of the junction left unmatched. This CDR3 contains 16 residues. CDR1 and CDR2 from the germline V gene are SEHNR and FQNEAQ (reference sequence). The DNA of the CDR3 is TGTGCCAGCAGCTTAGCGAGCGGACAGGGTGCTGATACGCAGTATTTT. Amino acid sequence: CASSLASGQGADTQYF.

The chain joins TRBV14 to TRBJ2-7; D is ambiguous. Germline V lookup: CDR1 SGHDN, CDR2 FVKESK. Between the trimmed V and J ends, which lost 6 bases and 7 bases, there was a span of 16 bases. This CDR3 is 13 amino acids long. Here the CDR3 reads CASSQRDSQEQYF. The CDR3 nucleotides read TGTGCCAGCAGTCAACGCGACTCCCAGGAGCAGTACTTC.

This chain uses TRBV6-1 with TRBJ1-5, with 8 bases lining up with TRBD1. J lost 4 bases, V lost 8 bases, and 4 bases had no gene match. Germline V gene lookup returns CDR1 MNHNS and CDR2 SASEGT. The CDR3 covers 13 residues. This CDR3 is CASGRTGNQPQHF. For the CDR3, the DNA is TGTGCCAGCGGACGGACAGGGAATCAGCCCCAGCATTTT.

The chain recombines TRBV6-5 with TRBJ1-6; possibly TRBD1 for D (5 bases). The CDR3 has 14 residues. V shed 0 bases and J shed 11 bases, with 11 bases lying between them. CDR1 and CDR2 (germline): MNHEY, SVGAGI. The CDR3 nucleotides are TGTGCCAGCAGTTACTCGGGGGAAGTGACACCCCTCCACTTT. Its translation: CASSYSGEVTPLHF.

The J gene is TRBJ1-5, the V gene TRBV28; D ambiguous. Germline V lookup: CDR1 MDHEN, CDR2 SYDVKM. Trimming cost V 2 bases and J 3 bases, with 17 bases left between them. The CDR3 totals 17 residues. DNA for the CDR3: TGTGCCAGCAGTTTAATTTCCGGGAACGGTGACAATCAGCCCCAGCATTTT. Its translation is CASSLISGNGDNQPQHF. Using reference TRBV28 and TRBJ1-5 for the parts outside the CDR3, the full variable domain is DVKVTQSSRYLVKRTGEKVFLECVQDMDHENMFWYRQDPGLGLRLIYFSYDVKMKEKGDIPEGYSVSREKKERFSLILESASTNQTSMYLCASSLISGNGDNQPQHFGDGTRLSIL.

The chain uses TRBV28 and TRBJ2-3; D is unclear. Germline CDR1 is MDHEN and CDR2 is SYDVKM. Trimming removed 4 bases at V and 0 bases at J, with 11 bases between. The CDR3 spans 15 residues. CDR3: CASSSTLESTDTQYF. The CDR3 DNA sequence: TGTGCCAGCAGTTCCACCCTCGAAAGCACAGATACGCAGTATTTT.

This chain links TRBV27 with TRBJ2-2, with 7 bases fitting TRBD2. The V gene's germline CDR1 is MNHEY and CDR2 SMNVEV (reference sequence). The length of the CDR3 is 19 residues. V trimming: 6 bases; J trimming: 0 bases; junction bases outside the gene matches: 16. This CDR3 is CASSPSKSSGMTNTGELFF. CDR3 in DNA: TGTGCCAGCAGCCCAAGTAAGTCTAGCGGAATGACGAACACCGGGGAGCTGTTTTTT.

The chain employs TRBV2 and TRBJ1-5; D unresolved. Germline-derived CDR1 and CDR2 are SNHLY and FYNNEI. CDR3 length equals 14 residues. The ends were cut back, 0 bases at V and 5 bases at J, with 8 bases in the middle. CDR3 sequence: CASSEARNDQPQHF. CDR3 coding DNA: TGTGCCAGCAGTGAAGCGCGGAATGATCAGCCCCAGCATTTT.

V is TRBV28 and J is TRBJ1-2, with a tentative D call TRBD1 (6 bases). Germline values: CDR1 MDHEN, CDR2 SYDVKM. Trimming shortened V by 6 bases and J by 6 bases, and 20 bases separated the two germline ends. The CDR3 loop spans 15 amino acids. CDR3 bases: TGTGCCAGCAGCACCCCGGGTGGTGGGGGCGATGGCTACACCTTC. Translated, it gives CASSTPGGGGDGYTF.

The CDR3 region is CASSELAGGGADTQYF. For the CDR3, the DNA is TGTGCCAGCAGTGAATTGGCGGGAGGGGGGGCAGATACGCAGTATTTT. This chain joins TRBV2 and TRBJ2-3; TRBD2 matches at 9 bases. The trim removed 2 bases at V and 4 bases at J, leaving 7 bases unmatched. The CDR3 extends over 16 amino acids. Germline CDR1 reads SNHLY; CDR2 reads FYNNEI.

The CDR3: CASSVTGITEAFF. CDR3 coding DNA: TGTGCCAGCAGCGTGACAGGGATCACTGAAGCTTTCTTT. The rearrangement links TRBV9 to TRBJ1-1; 7 nucleotides align to TRBD1. This CDR3 comprises 13 residues. The V gene's germline CDR1 is SGDLS and CDR2 YYNGEE. The V segment lost 2 bases and the J segment 4 bases; nucleotides outside the gene matches: 2.

This clone was counted only a few times. At the DNA level, this CDR3 is encoded by other sequences in the same sample as well. This chain uses TRBV11-2 with TRBJ1-1; tentative D call: TRBD1 (6 bases). From germline, CDR1 is SGHAT and CDR2 FQNNGV. V lost 3 bases and J lost 2, with 7 bases in between. This CDR3 has 13 amino acids. The CDR3: CASSLDRNTEAFF. The CDR3 nucleotides read TGTGCCAGCAGCTTGGACAGAAACACTGAAGCTTTCTTT.

The chain joins TRBV29-1 to TRBJ2-1; D remains ambiguous. Trimming took off 3 bases at V and 10 bases at J, with 10 bases between the two ends. Germline V gene lookup returns CDR1 SQVTM and CDR2 ANQGSEA. The CDR3 consists of 11 residues. CDR3 protein: CSVDVASEQFF. CDR3 bases: TGCAGCGTTGATGTAGCATCCGAGCAGTTCTTC.

The chain is built from TRBV11-2 and TRBJ2-7; 10 bases match TRBD1. J lost 5 bases, V lost 1 base, and 14 bases had no gene match. Germline lookup yields CDR1 SGHAT and CDR2 FQNNGV. The CDR3 spans 18 residues. The CDR3 DNA reads TGTGCCAGCAGCTTAGTAGTGGGGTTCCGGGACAGGGGCCACGAGCAGTACTTC. It codes for CASSLVVGFRDRGHEQYF. Variable domain in full (rest from reference TRBV11-2 and TRBJ2-7): EAGVAQSPRYKIIEKRQSVAFWCNPISGHATLYWYQQILGQGPKLLIQFQNNGVVDDSQLPKDRFSAERLKGVDSTLKIQPAKLEDSAVYLCASSLVVGFRDRGHEQYFGPGTRLTVT.

This clone was detected only a few times. This rearrangement joins TRBV6-1 to TRBJ1-1; weak D call: TRBD1 (5 bases). The V end was cut by 5 bases, the J end by 5 bases, with 15 bases between. This CDR3 contains 14 residues. Germline assignment: CDR1 MNHNS and CDR2 SASEGT. The CDR3 sequence: CASSPWGTATEAFF. Written as DNA, the CDR3 is TGTGCCAGCAGTCCCTGGGGCACAGCTACTGAAGCTTTCTTT.

The chain couples TRBV7-3 to TRBJ2-1, with 10 bases fitting TRBD1. J gave up 7 bases and V 0 bases, and 6 bases lay outside the gene matches. This CDR3 has 16 residues. Germline CDR1 reads SGHTA; CDR2 reads FQGTGA. CDR3 sequence: CASSLTRDRGANEQFF. CDR3 coding DNA: TGTGCCAGCAGCTTAACGCGGGACAGGGGAGCAAATGAGCAGTTCTTC.

This sequence joins TRBV5-1 and TRBJ2-3, with D perhaps TRBD2 (6 bases). CDR1 is SGHRS, CDR2 YFSETQ, per germline. V was trimmed by 1 base and J by 4 bases, leaving 10 bases between them. CDR3 length: 14 amino acids. This CDR3 is CASSLSWEADTQYF. CDR3 nucleotides: TGCGCCAGCAGCTTGTCATGGGAGGCAGATACGCAGTATTTT.

The rearrangement joins TRBV5-1 to TRBJ2-2; TRBD2 aligns across 9 bases. Per germline, CDR1 SGHRS and CDR2 YFSETQ. V gave up 6 bases and J gave up 2 bases; unmatched junction bases: 8. The CDR3 has 16 residues. The CDR3 loop reads CASTGRLAGNTGELFF. CDR3 nucleotide sequence: TGCGCCAGCACCGGTAGGCTAGCGGGAAACACCGGGGAGCTGTTTTTT. Full variable domain (rest looked up from reference TRBV5-1 and TRBJ2-2): KAGVTQTPRYLIKTRGQQVTLSCSPISGHRSVSWYQQTPGQGLQFLFEYFSETQRNKGNFPGRFSGRQFSNSRSEMNVSTLELGDSALYLCASTGRLAGNTGELFFGEGSRLTVL.